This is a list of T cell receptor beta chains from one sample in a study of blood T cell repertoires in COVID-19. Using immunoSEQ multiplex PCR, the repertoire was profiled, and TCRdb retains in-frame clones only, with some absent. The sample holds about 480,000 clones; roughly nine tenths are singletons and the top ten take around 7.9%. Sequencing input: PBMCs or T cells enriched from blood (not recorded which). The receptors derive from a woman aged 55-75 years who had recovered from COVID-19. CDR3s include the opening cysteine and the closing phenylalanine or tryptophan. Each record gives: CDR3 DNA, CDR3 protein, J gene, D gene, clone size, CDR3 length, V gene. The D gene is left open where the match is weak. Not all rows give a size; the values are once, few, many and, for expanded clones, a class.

cdr3_nt: TGTGCCACCAGTGACTCCGTCCGGGGGGGACCACAAGAGACCCAGTACTTC
cdr3_aa: CATSDSVRGGPQETQYF
j_call: TRBJ2-5
d_call: TRBD2
clone_size: NA
cdr3_length: 17
v_call: TRBV24-1

cdr3_nt: TGTGCCAGCAGCCAAGATTGGGCCGTCACTGAAGCTTTCTTT
cdr3_aa: CASSQDWAVTEAFF
j_call: TRBJ1-1
d_call: NA
clone_size: NA
cdr3_length: 14
v_call: TRBV3-1/TRBV3-2

cdr3_nt: TGTGCCATCAGTGTAATGAGCTCCGGGGGTGGCTACACCTTC
cdr3_aa: CAISVMSSGGGYTF
j_call: TRBJ1-2
d_call: NA
clone_size: NA
cdr3_length: 14
v_call: TRBV10-3

cdr3_nt: TGTGCCTGGGACCTGGGGGGGCCTACTGGCTACACCTTC
cdr3_aa: CAWDLGGPTGYTF
j_call: TRBJ1-2
d_call: NA
clone_size: NA
cdr3_length: 13
v_call: TRBV30

cdr3_nt: TGTGCCATCAGTGTATTACTAGCAGCAATCAATGAGCAGTTCTTC
cdr3_aa: CAISVLLAAINEQFF
j_call: TRBJ2-1
d_call: NA
clone_size: NA
cdr3_length: 15
v_call: TRBV10-3

cdr3_nt: TGTGCCAGCAGTGACAGGGGTAGGAACACTGAAGCTTTCTTT
cdr3_aa: CASSDRGRNTEAFF
j_call: TRBJ1-1
d_call: NA
clone_size: NA
cdr3_length: 14
v_call: TRBV2

cdr3_nt: TGTGCCAGCAGTGATTGGCAGGGGATAGGATCCTACAATGAGCAGTTCTTC
cdr3_aa: CASSDWQGIGSYNEQFF
j_call: TRBJ2-1
d_call: NA
clone_size: NA
cdr3_length: 17
v_call: TRBV2

cdr3_nt: TGCGCCAGCAGCTATAGTCCCTCCCCGGGGTTCTCCTACGAGCAGTACTTC
cdr3_aa: CASSYSPSPGFSYEQYF
j_call: TRBJ2-7
d_call: NA
clone_size: few
cdr3_length: 17
v_call: TRBV5-1

cdr3_nt: TGTGCCAGCAGCTTAGGACGGGACAGGGGGATATATGGCTACACCTTC
cdr3_aa: CASSLGRDRGIYGYTF
j_call: TRBJ1-2
d_call: TRBD1
clone_size: NA
cdr3_length: 16
v_call: TRBV7-8

cdr3_nt: TGTGCCAGCAGTTACTTGGGACTCAATCAGCCCCAGCATTTT
cdr3_aa: CASSYLGLNQPQHF
j_call: TRBJ1-5
d_call: NA
clone_size: NA
cdr3_length: 14
v_call: TRBV6-5

cdr3_nt: TGTGCCAGCAGCTCACAGGGAGTGACAGGTGAAGCTTTCTTT
cdr3_aa: CASSSQGVTGEAFF
j_call: TRBJ1-1
d_call: NA
clone_size: NA
cdr3_length: 14
v_call: TRBV5-4

cdr3_nt: TGTGCCAGTAGTATCCCTTCACTAGGCACCGGGGAGCTGTTTTTT
cdr3_aa: CASSIPSLGTGELFF
j_call: TRBJ2-2
d_call: NA
clone_size: NA
cdr3_length: 15
v_call: TRBV19

cdr3_nt: TGCGCCAGCAGCCAAGAGGGAGACCGGAGGGGGACCCAGTACTTC
cdr3_aa: CASSQEGDRRGTQYF
j_call: TRBJ2-5
d_call: NA
clone_size: few
cdr3_length: 15
v_call: TRBV4-1

cdr3_nt: TGTGCCAGCAGTGAAGGGATTAGCGGGTCCCACTACGAGCAGTACTTC
cdr3_aa: CASSEGISGSHYEQYF
j_call: TRBJ2-7
d_call: TRBD2
clone_size: NA
cdr3_length: 16
v_call: TRBV6-1

cdr3_nt: TGCGCCAGCAGCCAGGACCGGACAGGGAGGGGCGGGGAGCTGTTTTTT
cdr3_aa: CASSQDRTGRGGELFF
j_call: TRBJ2-2
d_call: NA
clone_size: NA
cdr3_length: 16
v_call: TRBV4-1

cdr3_nt: TGTGCCAGCAGCCTAGGGGCCTTTAATTCACCCCTCCACTTT
cdr3_aa: CASSLGAFNSPLHF
j_call: TRBJ1-6
d_call: NA
clone_size: NA
cdr3_length: 14
v_call: TRBV7-9

cdr3_nt: TGTGCCCTACGGGTCGACGGGGGAACAGATACGCAGTATTTT
cdr3_aa: CALRVDGGTDTQYF
j_call: TRBJ2-3
d_call: NA
clone_size: NA
cdr3_length: 14
v_call: TRBV30

cdr3_nt: TGTGCTAGTGGTTTGGTAAAGGACAGGTGGCCCGGTGGGCCCCAGCATTTT
cdr3_aa: CASGLVKDRWPGGPQHF
j_call: TRBJ1-5
d_call: TRBD1
clone_size: few
cdr3_length: 17
v_call: TRBV12-5

cdr3_nt: TGTGCCAGCAGTCCGGGGTCAGGCCCCTATGGCTACACCTTC
cdr3_aa: CASSPGSGPYGYTF
j_call: TRBJ1-2
d_call: NA
clone_size: NA
cdr3_length: 14
v_call: TRBV6-5

cdr3_nt: TGCGCCAGTAGTGGGACAGGGACGACCGGGGAGCTGTTTTTT
cdr3_aa: CASSGTGTTGELFF
j_call: TRBJ2-2
d_call: TRBD1
clone_size: NA
cdr3_length: 14
v_call: TRBV5-1

cdr3_nt: TGTGCCAGCAGGATAGCGGTGAACACCGGGGAGCTGTTTTTT
cdr3_aa: CASRIAVNTGELFF
j_call: TRBJ2-2
d_call: NA
clone_size: NA
cdr3_length: 14
v_call: TRBV6-6

cdr3_nt: TGTGCCAGCAGTTTACGTCGCACCGGGACAGCTCAAGAGACCCAGTACTTC
cdr3_aa: CASSLRRTGTAQETQYF
j_call: TRBJ2-5
d_call: TRBD1
clone_size: NA
cdr3_length: 17
v_call: TRBV28

cdr3_nt: TGTGCCAGCAGCCCTAGACAGGGGGCGATCGACGGGGAGCTGTTTTTT
cdr3_aa: CASSPRQGAIDGELFF
j_call: TRBJ2-2
d_call: TRBD1
clone_size: NA
cdr3_length: 16
v_call: TRBV11-3

cdr3_nt: TGTGCCAGCAGTCCTAGACAGGGCTCGCCTATCTATGGCTACACCTTC
cdr3_aa: CASSPRQGSPIYGYTF
j_call: TRBJ1-2
d_call: TRBD1
clone_size: NA
cdr3_length: 16
v_call: TRBV28

cdr3_nt: TGTGCCAGCAGCTTAGAACAGGTTAATGAAAAACTGTTTTTT
cdr3_aa: CASSLEQVNEKLFF
j_call: TRBJ1-4
d_call: NA
clone_size: NA
cdr3_length: 14
v_call: TRBV11-3

cdr3_nt: TGCGCCAGCAGTCCCCGGGAGGGAAGCTCCTACGAGCAGTACTTC
cdr3_aa: CASSPREGSSYEQYF
j_call: TRBJ2-7
d_call: TRBD2
clone_size: NA
cdr3_length: 15
v_call: TRBV4-1

cdr3_nt: TGTGCCAGCAGACAGACAGGGGTCAACTATGGCTACACCTTC
cdr3_aa: CASRQTGVNYGYTF
j_call: TRBJ1-2
d_call: TRBD1
clone_size: NA
cdr3_length: 14
v_call: TRBV6-5

cdr3_nt: TGTGCCAGCAGCGACACGAACACCGGGGAGCTGTTTTTT
cdr3_aa: CASSDTNTGELFF
j_call: TRBJ2-2
d_call: NA
clone_size: NA
cdr3_length: 13
v_call: TRBV28

cdr3_nt: TGTGCCTGGAGTTACTCCCCCGGGACACCAACTAATGAAAAACTGTTTTTT
cdr3_aa: CAWSYSPGTPTNEKLFF
j_call: TRBJ1-4
d_call: NA
clone_size: once
cdr3_length: 17
v_call: TRBV30

cdr3_nt: TGTGCCAGCAGCTTAGCAGGGTATGGCTACACCTTC
cdr3_aa: CASSLAGYGYTF
j_call: TRBJ1-2
d_call: NA
clone_size: NA
cdr3_length: 12
v_call: TRBV11-2

cdr3_nt: TGCAGCGTTCAACAGGGGCAGACGACTGAAGCTTTCTTT
cdr3_aa: CSVQQGQTTEAFF
j_call: TRBJ1-1
d_call: TRBD1
clone_size: NA
cdr3_length: 13
v_call: TRBV29-1

cdr3_nt: TGTGCCAGCAGCCCTCTACGGGGGGAGACCCAGTACTTC
cdr3_aa: CASSPLRGETQYF
j_call: TRBJ2-5
d_call: NA
clone_size: NA
cdr3_length: 13
v_call: TRBV11-2

cdr3_nt: TGTGCCAGCACTAAGGACAGCAACACCGGGGAGCTGTTTTTT
cdr3_aa: CASTKDSNTGELFF
j_call: TRBJ2-2
d_call: NA
clone_size: few
cdr3_length: 14
v_call: TRBV6-5

cdr3_nt: TGTGCCAGCAGTTTATCGAGGGGGCCTTTTTATGGCTACACCTTC
cdr3_aa: CASSLSRGPFYGYTF
j_call: TRBJ1-2
d_call: TRBD1
clone_size: NA
cdr3_length: 15
v_call: TRBV27

cdr3_nt: TGTGCCAGCACTAAAAACCCAGGGAACACCGGGGAGCTGTTTTTT
cdr3_aa: CASTKNPGNTGELFF
j_call: TRBJ2-2
d_call: NA
clone_size: few
cdr3_length: 15
v_call: TRBV6-5

cdr3_nt: TGTGCCAGCAGCCTAGCGGGGGGGCTGGCAGATACGCAGTATTTT
cdr3_aa: CASSLAGGLADTQYF
j_call: TRBJ2-3
d_call: TRBD2
clone_size: NA
cdr3_length: 15
v_call: TRBV13

cdr3_nt: TGTGCCAGCAGCTTCAGAGGGACAGGTCCCTCTGGAAACACCATATATTTT
cdr3_aa: CASSFRGTGPSGNTIYF
j_call: TRBJ1-3
d_call: TRBD1
clone_size: NA
cdr3_length: 17
v_call: TRBV5-6

cdr3_nt: TGTGCCTCAGAGCGGGGGCGGGCCGGGGAGCTGTTTTTT
cdr3_aa: CASERGRAGELFF
j_call: TRBJ2-2
d_call: TRBD2
clone_size: NA
cdr3_length: 13
v_call: TRBV19

cdr3_nt: TGTGCCTGGAGTATATTCAGGGGGAGCGGAAACACCATATATTTT
cdr3_aa: CAWSIFRGSGNTIYF
j_call: TRBJ1-3
d_call: TRBD1
clone_size: NA
cdr3_length: 15
v_call: TRBV30

cdr3_nt: TGTGCCAGCAGCCCTCGGGGTAACACTGAAGCTTTCTTT
cdr3_aa: CASSPRGNTEAFF
j_call: TRBJ1-1
d_call: NA
clone_size: NA
cdr3_length: 13
v_call: TRBV7-9

cdr3_nt: TGCGCCAGCCGCCAGCAAGGGGCCCTGAACACTGAAGCTTTCTTT
cdr3_aa: CASRQQGALNTEAFF
j_call: TRBJ1-1
d_call: NA
clone_size: once
cdr3_length: 15
v_call: TRBV5-1

cdr3_nt: TGTGCCAGCAGTTCGGCCGCTAACTATGGCTACATCTTC
cdr3_aa: CASSSAANYGYIF
j_call: TRBJ1-2
d_call: NA
clone_size: NA
cdr3_length: 13
v_call: TRBV6-6

cdr3_nt: TGTGCCAGCAGCAACGCAGGGTCGGGCACTGAAGCTTTCTTT
cdr3_aa: CASSNAGSGTEAFF
j_call: TRBJ1-1
d_call: NA
clone_size: NA
cdr3_length: 14
v_call: TRBV3-1/TRBV3-2

cdr3_nt: TGTGCCAGCAGGGTACAGGGGGCTTCTGGAAACACCATATATTTT
cdr3_aa: CASRVQGASGNTIYF
j_call: TRBJ1-3
d_call: TRBD1
clone_size: NA
cdr3_length: 15
v_call: TRBV2

cdr3_nt: TGTGCCAGTATCCCTGGAGTGAACTTGAACACTGAAGCTTTCTTT
cdr3_aa: CASIPGVNLNTEAFF
j_call: TRBJ1-1
d_call: NA
clone_size: NA
cdr3_length: 15
v_call: TRBV19

cdr3_nt: TGTGCCAGCAGCGTCCAGGGAAGCAATTCACCCCTCCACTTT
cdr3_aa: CASSVQGSNSPLHF
j_call: TRBJ1-6
d_call: NA
clone_size: few
cdr3_length: 14
v_call: TRBV9

cdr3_nt: TGTGCCAGCAGCCAAGAGGGCGCCTACCAAGAGACCCAGTACTTC
cdr3_aa: CASSQEGAYQETQYF
j_call: TRBJ2-5
d_call: NA
clone_size: NA
cdr3_length: 15
v_call: TRBV3-1/TRBV3-2

cdr3_nt: TGTGCCAGCCGGCAGGGGGCTAATGAAAAACTGTTTTTT
cdr3_aa: CASRQGANEKLFF
j_call: TRBJ1-4
d_call: TRBD1
clone_size: once
cdr3_length: 13
v_call: TRBV11-2

cdr3_nt: TGTGCCAGCAGCTTGGCTCGGGGGTCGAACACCGGGGAGCTGTTTTTT
cdr3_aa: CASSLARGSNTGELFF
j_call: TRBJ2-2
d_call: NA
clone_size: NA
cdr3_length: 16
v_call: TRBV5-5

cdr3_nt: TGTGCCAGCAGCCGCCCAGGGGGCTCGAACACTGAAGCTTTCTTT
cdr3_aa: CASSRPGGSNTEAFF
j_call: TRBJ1-1
d_call: TRBD1
clone_size: NA
cdr3_length: 15
v_call: TRBV5-6

cdr3_nt: TGTGCCAGCAGCCAAGGACAGGGGTTAACGAATGGCTACACCTTC
cdr3_aa: CASSQGQGLTNGYTF
j_call: TRBJ1-2
d_call: TRBD1
clone_size: once
cdr3_length: 15
v_call: TRBV3-1/TRBV3-2

cdr3_nt: TGTGCCAGCAGCGCCGAGGACAGGCCGGGAACAGATACGCAGTATTTT
cdr3_aa: CASSAEDRPGTDTQYF
j_call: TRBJ2-3
d_call: TRBD1
clone_size: NA
cdr3_length: 16
v_call: TRBV9

cdr3_nt: TGTGCCAGTAGTATATCGCGGGCGCTCACAGATACGCAGTATTTT
cdr3_aa: CASSISRALTDTQYF
j_call: TRBJ2-3
d_call: NA
clone_size: NA
cdr3_length: 15
v_call: TRBV19

cdr3_nt: TGTGCTAGTGGTTCAAGCGGTCAAGAGACCCAGTACTTC
cdr3_aa: CASGSSGQETQYF
j_call: TRBJ2-5
d_call: NA
clone_size: few
cdr3_length: 13
v_call: TRBV12-5

cdr3_nt: TGTGCCAGCAGCGCCGGGTTGACGCAATTTACAGAAAAACTGTTTTTT
cdr3_aa: CASSAGLTQFTEKLFF
j_call: TRBJ1-4
d_call: NA
clone_size: NA
cdr3_length: 16
v_call: TRBV9

cdr3_nt: TGTGCCAGCAGTGTCCGGGGTCGCTATGGCTACACCTTC
cdr3_aa: CASSVRGRYGYTF
j_call: TRBJ1-2
d_call: NA
clone_size: NA
cdr3_length: 13
v_call: TRBV25-1

cdr3_nt: TGTGCCAGCAGTTCGGGGACAGGGAGGCTCTATGGCTACACCTTC
cdr3_aa: CASSSGTGRLYGYTF
j_call: TRBJ1-2
d_call: TRBD1
clone_size: once
cdr3_length: 15
v_call: TRBV6-6

cdr3_nt: TGTGCCAGCAGCTCCCGGACAGGGCTAGCAACTAATGAAAAACTGTTTTTT
cdr3_aa: CASSSRTGLATNEKLFF
j_call: TRBJ1-4
d_call: TRBD1
clone_size: NA
cdr3_length: 17
v_call: TRBV7-6